A selection of T cell receptor beta chains follows, all from one sample in a study of blood T cells in healthy people across ages. TCRdb itself ran the 5' RACE reads through MiXCR, one entry per CDR3 protein. The top ten hold 13% of the sample, which has 980,000 or so distinct CDR3 sequences, about 44% seen once. The sequencing sample was made of blood. Receptors were obtained from a man younger than 40 in good health. The CDR3 runs from the conserved cysteine through the conserved F or W. Each record gives: clone size, V gene, D gene, J gene, CDR3 protein, CDR3 DNA. The D gene is left open where the match is weak. A clone size is listed for some rows: how often the clone was seen (once, few, many), or a class if it is expanded.

.	TRBV5-1	.	TRBJ2-7	CASSLSDKYEQYF	TGCGCCAGCAGCTTGAGCGACAAGTACGAGCAGTACTTC
few	TRBV2	.	TRBJ2-3	CASGPRQGTDTQYF	TGTGCCAGCGGCCCAAGGCAGGGCACAGATACGCAGTATTTT
.	TRBV5-1	.	TRBJ2-1	CASGFVGAGGDEQFF	TGCGCCAGCGGCTTTGTGGGCGCTGGTGGGGATGAGCAGTTCTTC
.	TRBV5-4	.	TRBJ1-1	CASSLWRDMNTEAFF	TGTGCCAGCAGCTTGTGGCGGGATATGAACACTGAAGCTTTCTTT
.	TRBV6-1	.	TRBJ2-7	CANTPRRTTSSYEQYF	TGTGCCAACACCCCCAGGCGGACCACGAGCTCCTACGAGCAGTACTTC
few	TRBV3-1	.	TRBJ2-1	CASSQRDLRRFF	TGTGCCAGCAGCCAACGGGACCTACGGCGGTTCTTC
few	TRBV5-1	.	TRBJ2-5	CASSFRARGFDEQYF	.
many	TRBV4-1	.	TRBJ1-5	CASSQGKAQPQHF	TGCGCCAGCAGCCAAGGTAAAGCCCAGCCCCAGCATTTT
.	TRBV6-5	.	TRBJ1-4	CASSRQRANEKLFF	TGTGCCAGCAGTCGACAACGGGCTAATGAAAAACTGTTTTTT
few	TRBV7-9	.	TRBJ1-1	CASSWGGVNTEAFF	TGTGCCAGCAGCTGGGGGGGGGTGAACACTGAAGCTTTCTTT
.	TRBV7-9	.	TRBJ2-7	CASSPRDTASYEQYF	TGTGCCAGCAGCCCTAGGGACACTGCCTCCTACGAGCAGTACTTC
once	TRBV6-5	.	TRBJ2-2	CASGDDTNTGELFF	TGTGCCAGCGGGGACGATACGAACACCGGGGAGCTGTTTTTT
.	TRBV21-1	.	TRBJ2-7	CASSPRRSQVYEQYF	TGTGCCAGCAGCCCACGACGGAGCCAAGTCTACGAGCAGTACTTC
few	TRBV4-2	.	TRBJ2-1	CASSQLILGEIYNEQFF	TGTGCCAGCAGCCAATTGATCCTCGGGGAAATCTACAATGAGCAGTTCTTC
few	TRBV28	TRBD1	TRBJ2-1	CASSGHRGFYNEQFF	TGTGCCAGCAGTGGGCACAGGGGGTTCTACAATGAGCAGTTCTTC
.	TRBV7-2	.	TRBJ2-4	CASSTTRGGHKNIQYF	TGTGCCAGCAGCACAACTAGGGGGGGTCATAAAAACATTCAGTACTTC
.	TRBV10-3	TRBD1	TRBJ2-1	CAITDRGSSYNEQFF	TGTGCCATCACGGACAGGGGAAGCTCCTACAATGAGCAGTTCTTC
.	TRBV4-1	TRBD1	TRBJ2-5	CASSQGPEQGGETQYF	TGCGCCAGCAGCCAAGGGCCGGAACAGGGGGGAGAGACCCAGTACTTC
few	TRBV7-2	.	TRBJ1-5	CASSLVGTPYSNQPQHF	TGTGCCAGCAGCTTAGTGGGGACACCTTATAGCAATCAGCCCCAGCATTTT
few	TRBV29-1	TRBD1	TRBJ2-5	CSVGQGTRETQYF	TGCAGCGTTGGACAGGGTACTCGAGAGACCCAGTACTTC
many	TRBV4-1	.	TRBJ2-7	CATKGQGLFEQYF	TGCGCCACCAAGGGGCAGGGGCTATTCGAGCAGTACTTC
few	TRBV5-6	.	TRBJ2-7	CASRRRDLSNHEQYF	TGTGCCAGCAGGCGGAGGGACCTCTCTAACCACGAGCAGTACTTC
.	TRBV27	TRBD1	TRBJ2-7	CASSTQGAKNYEQYF	TGTGCCAGCAGTACACAGGGGGCCAAGAACTACGAGCAGTACTTC
.	TRBV28	.	TRBJ2-7	CASNNAPEQYF	TGTGCCAGCAACAACGCTCCCGAGCAGTACTTC
.	TRBV7-9	.	TRBJ1-2	CASSLASGEGSYTF	TGTGCCAGCAGCTTAGCGTCCGGGGAGGGCTCCTACACCTTC
.	TRBV7-2	TRBD2	TRBJ2-1	CAGSSQITSGRYNEQFF	TGTGCCGGCAGCTCACAGATAACTAGCGGGCGATACAATGAGCAGTTCTTC
many	TRBV29-1	TRBD2	TRBJ2-3	CSAKNPLAGSADTQYF	TGCAGCGCCAAGAACCCACTAGCGGGGTCGGCAGATACGCAGTATTTT
.	TRBV5-1	TRBD1	TRBJ2-7	CASSWGDRMIYEQYF	TGCGCCAGCAGCTGGGGGGACAGGATGATCTACGAGCAGTACTTC
few	TRBV2	.	TRBJ2-7	CASITPGRPYEQYF	TGTGCCAGCATCACTCCGGGACGTCCCTACGAGCAGTACTTC
.	TRBV5-1	.	TRBJ1-1	CASSVERRRGATEAFF	TGCGCCAGCAGCGTGGAACGACGGCGGGGGGCCACTGAAGCTTTCTTT
once	TRBV10-3	TRBD2	TRBJ2-1	CAPTLAGEGDSYNEQFF	TGTGCCCCGACACTAGCGGGAGAAGGGGACTCCTACAATGAGCAGTTCTTC
few	TRBV5-1	.	TRBJ2-1	CASSLATVNEQFF	TGCGCCAGCAGCTTGGCTACCGTAAATGAGCAGTTCTTC
few	TRBV6-5	.	TRBJ1-2	CASSARENYGYTF	TGTGCCAGCAGCGCCAGGGAAAACTATGGCTACACCTTC
.	TRBV10-1	.	TRBJ2-7	CASSEKLDLRFYEQYF	TGCGCCAGCAGTGAGAAGTTGGACCTTCGGTTTTACGAGCAGTACTTC
few	TRBV5-1	.	TRBJ2-4	CASSLGQVAGEQYF	TGCGCCAGCAGCTTGGGACAGGTAGCCGGTGAGCAGTACTTC
many	TRBV28	.	TRBJ2-1	CASSSSTPTYNEQFF	.
.	TRBV20-1	TRBD2	TRBJ2-1	CSASSLAGVSSYNEQFF	TGCAGTGCTAGTTCGCTGGCGGGGGTGAGCTCCTACAATGAGCAGTTCTTC
few	TRBV4-1	TRBD1	TRBJ1-1	CASSQGQGGGTEAFF	TGCGCCAGCAGCCAAGGACAGGGGGGAGGGACTGAAGCTTTCTTT
few	TRBV6-2/TRBV6-3	.	TRBJ2-3	CASTKMLAVDTQYF	TGTGCCAGCACCAAAATGCTAGCAGTAGATACGCAGTATTTT
.	TRBV4-1	.	TRBJ2-1	CASSQDSGAAYNEQFF	TGCGCCAGCAGCCAAGATTCGGGGGCCGCCTACAATGAGCAGTTCTTC
.	TRBV20-1	.	TRBJ1-1	CSVTGRGLNTEAFF	TGCAGTGTTACAGGGCGGGGGCTGAACACTGAAGCTTTCTTT
few	TRBV6-5	.	TRBJ2-7	CASSYSIGERIYEQYF	TGTGCCAGCAGTTACTCGATCGGGGAACGGATCTACGAGCAGTACTTC
.	TRBV6-1	.	TRBJ1-2	CASSEMGPDGYTF	TGTGCCAGCAGTGAAATGGGGCCCGATGGCTACACCTTC
.	TRBV29-1	TRBD1	TRBJ1-2	CSVLTGSDYGYTF	TGCAGCGTCCTGACAGGGTCCGACTATGGCTACACCTTC
.	TRBV7-8	TRBD2	TRBJ2-7	CASTSAGGPFEQYF	TGTGCCAGTACTTCAGCGGGGGGGCCTTTCGAGCAGTACTTC
few	TRBV4-3	TRBD2	TRBJ2-5	CASSHLSSGGTETQYF	TGCGCCAGCAGCCACCTCAGTAGCGGGGGGACGGAGACCCAGTACTTC
few	TRBV20-1	TRBD1	TRBJ2-1	CSAARDRGYNEQFF	TGCAGTGCTGCCCGGGACAGGGGGTACAATGAGCAGTTCTTC
.	TRBV6-5	TRBD1	TRBJ2-7	CASSPWETGDYEQYF	TGTGCCAGCAGTCCCTGGGAGACAGGGGACTACGAGCAGTACTTC
once	TRBV3-1	TRBD2	TRBJ2-1	CASSQGVLGLAGDNEQFF	TGTGCCAGCAGCCAAGGGGTCCTGGGACTAGCGGGGGACAATGAGCAGTTCTTC
.	TRBV3-1	.	TRBJ2-5	CASSQEERTLTRGETQYF	TGTGCCAGCAGCCAAGAAGAACGGACTCTTACTCGGGGGGAGACCCAGTACTTC
many	TRBV6-1	.	TRBJ2-1	CASRGSYNEQFF	TGTGCCAGCAGGGGTTCCTACAATGAGCAGTTCTTC
.	TRBV25-1	TRBD1	TRBJ2-1	CASSVGTGVPYNEQFF	TGTGCCAGCAGTGTTGGGACAGGGGTCCCCTACAATGAGCAGTTCTTC
.	TRBV28	.	TRBJ1-2	CASSLTTGYTF	TGTGCCAGCAGTTTAACAACCGGCTACACCTTC